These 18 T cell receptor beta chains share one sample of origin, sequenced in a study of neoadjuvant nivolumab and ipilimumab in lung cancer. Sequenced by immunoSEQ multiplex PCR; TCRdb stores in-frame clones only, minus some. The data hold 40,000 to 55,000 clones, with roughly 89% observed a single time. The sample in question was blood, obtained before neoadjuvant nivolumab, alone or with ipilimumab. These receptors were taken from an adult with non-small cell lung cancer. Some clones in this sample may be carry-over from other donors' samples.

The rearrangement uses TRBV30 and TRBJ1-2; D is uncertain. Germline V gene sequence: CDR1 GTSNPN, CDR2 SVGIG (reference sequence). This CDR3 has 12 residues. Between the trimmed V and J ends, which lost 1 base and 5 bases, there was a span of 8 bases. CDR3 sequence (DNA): TGTGCCTGGAGTGGTGCAGGATATGGCTACACCTTC. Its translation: CAWSGAGYGYTF.

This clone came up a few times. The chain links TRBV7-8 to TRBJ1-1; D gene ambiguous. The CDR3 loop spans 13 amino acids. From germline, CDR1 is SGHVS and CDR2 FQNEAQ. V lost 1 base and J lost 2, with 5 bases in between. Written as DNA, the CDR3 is TGTGCCAGCAGCTTAGACAGTAACACTGAAGCTTTCTTT. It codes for CASSLDSNTEAFF.

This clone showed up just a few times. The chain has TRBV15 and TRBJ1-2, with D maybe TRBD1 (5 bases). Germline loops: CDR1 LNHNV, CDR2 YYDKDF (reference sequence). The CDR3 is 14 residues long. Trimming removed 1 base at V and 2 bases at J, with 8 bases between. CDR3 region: CATSRAGGNYGYTF. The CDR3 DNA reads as TGTGCCACCAGCAGAGCGGGGGGGAACTATGGCTACACCTTC.

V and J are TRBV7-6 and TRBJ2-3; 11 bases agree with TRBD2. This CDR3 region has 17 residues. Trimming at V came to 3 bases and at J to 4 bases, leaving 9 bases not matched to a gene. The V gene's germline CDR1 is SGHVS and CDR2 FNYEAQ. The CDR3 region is CASSLGTSGPKPDTQYF. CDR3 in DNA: TGTGCCAGCAGCTTGGGGACTAGCGGCCCAAAGCCAGATACGCAGTATTTT.

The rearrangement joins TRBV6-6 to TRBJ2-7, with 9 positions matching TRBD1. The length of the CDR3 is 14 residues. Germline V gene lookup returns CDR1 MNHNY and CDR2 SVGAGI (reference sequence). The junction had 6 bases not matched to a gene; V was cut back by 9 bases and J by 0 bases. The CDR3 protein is CASLRGQGSYEQYF. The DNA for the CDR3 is TGTGCCAGTCTTCGGGGACAGGGCTCCTACGAGCAGTACTTC.

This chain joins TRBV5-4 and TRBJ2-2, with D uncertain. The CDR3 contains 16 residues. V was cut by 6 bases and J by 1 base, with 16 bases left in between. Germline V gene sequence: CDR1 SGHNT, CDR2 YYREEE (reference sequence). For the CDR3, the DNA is TGTGCCAGCACCTCCCAACTGGCGGTGAACACCGGGGAGCTGTTTTTT. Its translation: CASTSQLAVNTGELFF. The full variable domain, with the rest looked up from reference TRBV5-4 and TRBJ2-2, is ETGVTQSPTHLIKTRGQQVTLRCSSQSGHNTVSWYQQALGQGPQFIFQYYREEENGRGNFPPRFSGLQFPNYSSELNVNALELDDSALYLCASTSQLAVNTGELFFGEGSRLTVL.

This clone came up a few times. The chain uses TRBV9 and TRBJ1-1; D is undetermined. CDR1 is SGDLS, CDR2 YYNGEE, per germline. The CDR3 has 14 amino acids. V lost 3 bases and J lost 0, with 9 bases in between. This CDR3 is CASSADGMNTEAFF. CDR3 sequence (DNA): TGTGCCAGCAGCGCGGACGGCATGAACACTGAAGCTTTCTTT.

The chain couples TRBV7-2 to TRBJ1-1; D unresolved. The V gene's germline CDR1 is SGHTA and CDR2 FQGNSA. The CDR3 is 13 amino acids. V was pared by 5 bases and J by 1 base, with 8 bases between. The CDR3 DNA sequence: TGTGCCAGCAGCGTACTTACGAACACTGAAGCTTTCTTT. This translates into CASSVLTNTEAFF.

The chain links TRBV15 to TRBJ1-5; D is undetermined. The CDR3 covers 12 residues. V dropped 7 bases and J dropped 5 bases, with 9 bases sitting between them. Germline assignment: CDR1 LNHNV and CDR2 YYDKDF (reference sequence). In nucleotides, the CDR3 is TGTGCCACCACCCCTTGTTATCAGCCCCAGCATTTT. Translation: CATTPCYQPQHF. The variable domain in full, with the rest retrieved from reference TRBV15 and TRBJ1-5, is DAMVIQNPRYQVTQFGKPVTLSCSQTLNHNVMYWYQQKSSQAPKLLFHYYDKDFNNEADTPDNFQSRRPNTSFCFLDIRSPGLGDTAMYLCATTPCYQPQHFGDGTRLSIL.

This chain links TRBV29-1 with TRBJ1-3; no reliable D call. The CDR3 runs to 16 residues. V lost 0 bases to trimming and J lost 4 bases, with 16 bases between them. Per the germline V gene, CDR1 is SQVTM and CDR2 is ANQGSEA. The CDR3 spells CSVEDTPRTRGNTIYF. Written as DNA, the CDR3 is TGCAGCGTTGAAGATACACCCCGGACGAGAGGAAACACCATATATTTT. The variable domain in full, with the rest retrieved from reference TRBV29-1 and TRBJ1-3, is SAVISQKPSRDICQRGTSLTIQCQVDSQVTMMFWYRQQPGQSLTLIATANQGSEATYESGFVIDKFPISRPNLTFSTLTVSNMSPEDSSIYLCSVEDTPRTRGNTIYFGEGSWLTVV.

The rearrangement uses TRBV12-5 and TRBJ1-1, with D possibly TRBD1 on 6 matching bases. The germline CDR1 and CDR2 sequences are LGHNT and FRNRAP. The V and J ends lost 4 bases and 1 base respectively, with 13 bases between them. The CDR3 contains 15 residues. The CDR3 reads CASGWSGGANTEAFF. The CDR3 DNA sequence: TGTGCTAGTGGTTGGTCTGGGGGCGCGAACACTGAAGCTTTCTTT.

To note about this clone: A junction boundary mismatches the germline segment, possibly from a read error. For the CDR3, the DNA is TGTGCCAGTTCACCAATTGATACGCAGTATTTT. Translated: CASSPIDTQYF. The V call is TRBV18, the J call TRBJ2-3; no firm D call. Germline CDR1 reads KGHSH; CDR2 reads LQKENI. CDR3 size: 11 residues.

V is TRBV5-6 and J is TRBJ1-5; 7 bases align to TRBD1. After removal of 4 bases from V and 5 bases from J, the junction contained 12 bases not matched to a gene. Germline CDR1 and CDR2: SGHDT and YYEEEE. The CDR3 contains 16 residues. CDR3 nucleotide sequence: TGTGCCAGCAGCCGCCGGGGGAGGGACAGATATCAGCCCCAGCATTTT. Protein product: CASSRRGRDRYQPQHF. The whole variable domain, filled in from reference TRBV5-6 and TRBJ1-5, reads DAGVTQSPTHLIKTRGQQVTLRCSPKSGHDTVSWYQQALGQGPQFIFQYYEEEERQRGNFPDRFSGHQFPNYSSELNVNALLLGDSALYLCASSRRGRDRYQPQHFGDGTRLSIL.

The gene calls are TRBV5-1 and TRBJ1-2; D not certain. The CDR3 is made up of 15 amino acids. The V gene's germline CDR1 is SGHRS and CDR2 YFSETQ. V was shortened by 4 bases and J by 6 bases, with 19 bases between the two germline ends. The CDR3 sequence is CASSPLLLRRDGYTF. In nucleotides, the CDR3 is TGCGCCAGCAGCCCCCTACTACTCCGTCGGGATGGCTACACCTTC.

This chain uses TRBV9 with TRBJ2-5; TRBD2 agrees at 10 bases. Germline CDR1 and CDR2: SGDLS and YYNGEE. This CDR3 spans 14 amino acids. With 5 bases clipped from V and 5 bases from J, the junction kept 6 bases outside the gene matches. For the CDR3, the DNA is TGTGCCAGCAGTAAGCGGGAGGGCTCGGAGACCCAGTACTTC. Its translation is CASSKREGSETQYF.

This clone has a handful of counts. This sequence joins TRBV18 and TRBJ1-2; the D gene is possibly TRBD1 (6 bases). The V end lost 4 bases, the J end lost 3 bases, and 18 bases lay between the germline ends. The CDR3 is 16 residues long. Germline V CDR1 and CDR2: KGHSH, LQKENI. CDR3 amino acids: CASSLLPSGEDYGYTF. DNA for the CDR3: TGTGCCAGCTCACTTCTCCCTTCAGGGGAAGACTATGGCTACACCTTC.

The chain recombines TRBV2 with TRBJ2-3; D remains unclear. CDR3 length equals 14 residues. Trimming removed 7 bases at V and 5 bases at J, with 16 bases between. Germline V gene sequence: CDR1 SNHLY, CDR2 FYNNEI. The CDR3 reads CASTVLAGGDTQYF. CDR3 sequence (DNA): TGTGCCAGCACCGTGTTGGCAGGCGGAGATACGCAGTATTTT.

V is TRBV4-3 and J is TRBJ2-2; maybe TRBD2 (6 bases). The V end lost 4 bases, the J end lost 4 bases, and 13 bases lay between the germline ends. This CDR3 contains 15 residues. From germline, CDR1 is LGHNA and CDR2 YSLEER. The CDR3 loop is CASSLRPSVTGELFF. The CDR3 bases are TGCGCCAGCAGCCTTCGCCCTAGCGTCACCGGGGAGCTGTTTTTT.